The clone carrying this TCR beta chain appeared once. The germline CDR1 and CDR2 sequences are SGHRS and YFSETQ. V dropped 4 bases and J dropped 2; count of bases not matched to a gene: 13. The CDR3 length is 20 residues. Generated by immunoSEQ multiplex PCR, the TCRdb table keeps only in-frame clones and is missing some. Altogether fewer than 200,000 clones are present, around 88% being singletons, with the ten largest covering about 4%. This record comes from a study of blood T cell repertoires in COVID-19. Overall study: COVID-19 samples collected from the United States, Italy and Spain covered acute and convalescent phases. In each case, the material was cDNA or gDNA derived from T cells, B-cell-depleted T cells, or PBMCs.

Those who participated ranged in age from roughly 18 to 95 years and resided in about two dozen US areas. Each participant's cohort was designated according to participant-reported clinical history. The sequence was obtained from a woman aged 50 to 60 in a cohort exposed to, infected with or recovered from COVID-19 (not recorded which). V usage is TRBV5-1 and J usage is TRBJ2-3, with 16 bases that match TRBD2. Sequenced: PBMCs or T cells enriched from blood (not recorded which). CDR3 DNA sequence: TGCGCCAGCAGCGCGGGACTAGCGGGGGGGTCCCGATACTACACAGATACGCAGTATTTT. Protein: CASSAGLAGGSRYYTDTQYF.